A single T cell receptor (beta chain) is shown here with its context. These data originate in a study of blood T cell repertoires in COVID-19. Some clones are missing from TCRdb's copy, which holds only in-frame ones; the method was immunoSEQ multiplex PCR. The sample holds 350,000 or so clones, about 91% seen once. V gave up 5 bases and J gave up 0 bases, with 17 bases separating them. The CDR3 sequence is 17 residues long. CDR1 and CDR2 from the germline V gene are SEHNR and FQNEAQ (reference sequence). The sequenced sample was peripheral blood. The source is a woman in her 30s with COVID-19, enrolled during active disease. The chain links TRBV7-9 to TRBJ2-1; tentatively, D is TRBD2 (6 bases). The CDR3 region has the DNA TGTGCCAGCAGCCGACGCACTCGGGGGAGCTCCTACAATGAGCAGTTCTTC. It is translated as CASSRRTRGSSYNEQFF.